This T cell receptor beta chain came from a study of T cells in localized non-small cell lung cancer. This table comes from immunoSEQ multiplex PCR, and its TCRdb copy is limited to in-frame clones, with some not included. This table has fewer than 25,000 clones, 92% appearing once. The CDR3 sequence is 14 residues long. Germline assignment: CDR1 SGDLS and CDR2 YYNGEE. V shed 4 bases and J 7 bases; nucleotides not matched to a gene: 10. With regard to this clone: Its antigen is unidentified.

Findings and caveats of the study: It was uninvolved adjacent lung that showed the highest T cell clonality, exceeding tumor. Prolonged overall survival went with higher T cell density in the blood. The study detected a median approximately 50 of the top 100 tumor clones in adjacent lung.

This TCR came from a woman aged 35-75 years with stage I lung adenocarcinoma. The input for sequencing was peripheral blood, taken before any cancer treatment. The chain combines TRBV9 with TRBJ1-2, with 7 bases identical to TRBD1. Here the CDR3 reads CASSPEGARGGYTF. The CDR3 nucleotides are TGTGCCAGCAGCCCAGAGGGGGCGAGGGGTGGCTACACCTTC.